Below, one T cell receptor beta chain is given with its context. The method was immunoSEQ multiplex PCR; TCRdb's version includes in-frame clones alone and lacks a portion of them. The data contain over a million clones, 97% to 99% of them singletons. V was shortened by 0 bases and J by 4 bases, with 9 bases between the two germline ends. There are 14 residues in the CDR3. Germline lookup yields CDR1 KGHSH and CDR2 LQKENI. This sample was included in a study of shared clonotypes between healthy human individuals. Sequenced input: naive CD4+ T cells sorted from blood. Regarding subset: CD45RA+ positively selected. J is TRBJ1-1 and V is TRBV18; no clear D. The TCR was taken from a young man in good health. Written as DNA, the CDR3 is TGTGCCAGCTCACCACCGGTGCGGGGCACTGAAGCTTTCTTT. This translates into CASSPPVRGTEAFF.